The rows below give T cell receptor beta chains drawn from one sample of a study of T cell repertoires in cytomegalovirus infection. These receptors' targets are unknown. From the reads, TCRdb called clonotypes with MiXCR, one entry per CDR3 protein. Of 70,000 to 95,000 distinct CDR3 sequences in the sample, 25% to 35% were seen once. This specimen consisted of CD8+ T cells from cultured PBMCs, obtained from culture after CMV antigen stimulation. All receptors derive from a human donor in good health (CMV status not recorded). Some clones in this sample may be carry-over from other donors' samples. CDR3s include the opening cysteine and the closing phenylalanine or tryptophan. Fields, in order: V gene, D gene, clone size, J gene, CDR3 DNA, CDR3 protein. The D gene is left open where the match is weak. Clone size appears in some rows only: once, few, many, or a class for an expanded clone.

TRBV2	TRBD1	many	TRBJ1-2	TGTGCCACCTCACTGACAGGGGGAAATGGCTACACCTTC	CATSLTGGNGYTF
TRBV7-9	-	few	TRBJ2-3	TGTGCCAGCAGCTCGATCAGGATCACAGATACGCAGTATTTT	CASSSIRITDTQYF
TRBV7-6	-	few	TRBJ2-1	TGTGCCAGCAACGTGGGGCGGGGAGGCAGTGAGCAGTTCTTC	CASNVGRGGSEQFF
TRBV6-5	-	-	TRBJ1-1	TGTGCCAGCAGTTACTCGCAGGGTAATCAAGCTTTCTTT	CASSYSQGNQAFF
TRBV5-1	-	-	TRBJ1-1	TGCGCCAGCAGCTCATACCCCATTTGGGTACGGGGCACTGAAGCTTTCTTT	CASSSYPIWVRGTEAFF
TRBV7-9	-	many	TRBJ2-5	TGTGCCAGCAGCTTAGAATCCGGGCGCCAAGAGACCCAGTACTTC	CASSLESGRQETQYF
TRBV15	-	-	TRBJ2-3	TGTGCCACCAGCAGTCTGCGGTGGAGGACTTCTAGCACAGATACGCAGTATTTT	CATSSLRWRTSSTDTQYF
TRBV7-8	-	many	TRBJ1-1	TGTGCCAGCAGCTTTGTCCAAGGGGGAACTGAAGCTTTCTTT	CASSFVQGGTEAFF
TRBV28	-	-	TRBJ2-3	TGTGCCAGCAGTTTTCGTCCGGATACGCAGTATTTT	CASSFRPDTQYF
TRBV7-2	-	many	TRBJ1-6	TGTGCCAGCAGCTTACCCTCGGGAGGAGCTTCACCCCTCCACTTT	CASSLPSGGASPLHF
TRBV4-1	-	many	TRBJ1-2	TGCGCCAGCAGCCAGCCTTCTTCTGTTGGCTACACCTTC	CASSQPSSVGYTF
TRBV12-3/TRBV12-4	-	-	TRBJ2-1	TGTGCCAGCAGTTTAGGAACCGCAGGCAATGAGCAGTTCTTC	CASSLGTAGNEQFF
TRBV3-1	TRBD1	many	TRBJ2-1	TGTGCCAGCAGCCAAGCTCTGACAGGGGAAGACAATGAGCAGTTCTTC	CASSQALTGEDNEQFF
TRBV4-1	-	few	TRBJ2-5	TGCGCCAGCAGCGTACCGGGACTGGGAGAGACCCAGTACTTC	CASSVPGLGETQYF
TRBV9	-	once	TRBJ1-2	TGTGCCAGCACCAACAGGTTTAACTATGGCTACACCTTC	CASTNRFNYGYTF
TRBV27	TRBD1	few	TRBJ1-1	TGTGCCAGCAGCTTACAGGGGAAGACTGAAGCTTTCTTT	CASSLQGKTEAFF
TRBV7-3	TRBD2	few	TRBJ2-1	TGTGCCAGCAGCTTAGGAGGCGGGGGAGAGGAGCAGTTCTTC	CASSLGGGGEEQFF
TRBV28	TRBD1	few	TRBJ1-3	TGTGCCAGCAGTTTAACCAGGGGGACAGGAAACACCATATATTTT	CASSLTRGTGNTIYF
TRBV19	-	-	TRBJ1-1	TGTGCCAGTAGTATAACGGTGGGCACTGAAGCTTTCTTT	CASSITVGTEAFF
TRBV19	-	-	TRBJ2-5	TGTGCCAGTAGTGAAGTTTCCGAAGAGACCCAGTACTTC	CASSEVSEETQYF
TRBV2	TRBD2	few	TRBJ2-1	TGTGCCAGCAGCCCGGGACTAGCGGGGGGGCCTAATGAGCAGTTCTTC	CASSPGLAGGPNEQFF
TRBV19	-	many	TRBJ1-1	TGTGCCAGTAGTATAGAGGGAGCAGGGGAGTTGAACACTGAAGCTTTCTTT	CASSIEGAGELNTEAFF
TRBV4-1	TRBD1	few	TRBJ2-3	TGCGCCAGCAGCCACCCCGGACAGGGAAGCACAGATACGCAGTATTTT	CASSHPGQGSTDTQYF